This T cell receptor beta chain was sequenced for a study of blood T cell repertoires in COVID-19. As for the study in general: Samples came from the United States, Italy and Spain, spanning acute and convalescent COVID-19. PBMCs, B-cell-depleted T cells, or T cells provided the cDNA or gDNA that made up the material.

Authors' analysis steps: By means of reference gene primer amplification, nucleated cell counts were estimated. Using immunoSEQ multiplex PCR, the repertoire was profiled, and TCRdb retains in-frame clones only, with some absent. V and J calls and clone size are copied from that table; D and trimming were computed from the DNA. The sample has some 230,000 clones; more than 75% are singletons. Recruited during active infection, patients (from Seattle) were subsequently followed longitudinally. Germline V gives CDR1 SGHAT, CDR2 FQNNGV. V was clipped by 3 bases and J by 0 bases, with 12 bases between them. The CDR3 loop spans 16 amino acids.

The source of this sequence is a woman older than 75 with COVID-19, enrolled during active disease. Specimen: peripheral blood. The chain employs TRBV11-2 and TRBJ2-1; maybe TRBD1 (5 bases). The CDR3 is CASSFAGQSSYNEQFF. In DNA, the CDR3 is TGTGCCAGCAGCTTCGCAGGGCAAAGCTCCTACAATGAGCAGTTCTTC.